The 25 T cell receptor beta chains below were found in one sample sequenced in a study of blood T cell repertoires in COVID-19. Repertoires were generated with immunoSEQ multiplex PCR, while TCRdb's copy carries only in-frame clones and drops some. Of 250,000 to 350,000 clones listed, about 89% are singletons. The sequencing sample was made of peripheral blood. The receptors here all came from a young man with acute or convalescent COVID-19.

V is TRBV6-4 and J is TRBJ2-2; 8 bases map to TRBD1. Germline V gene data show CDR1 as MRHNA and CDR2 as SNTAGT. The J segment lost 5 bases and the V segment lost 4 bases, leaving 6 bases of the junction unmatched. This CDR3 comprises 15 residues. The CDR3 region is CASSAQGAKTGELFF. In DNA, the CDR3 is TGTGCCAGCAGTGCCCAGGGGGCTAAAACCGGGGAGCTGTTTTTT.

This sequence joins TRBV5-8 and TRBJ1-1; D is possibly TRBD1 (5 bases). The CDR3 has 15 amino acids. Germline assignment: CDR1 SGHTS and CDR2 YDEGEE. V was pared by 7 bases and J by 10 bases, with 26 bases between. CDR3 sequence: CASSPGTTPPGGAFF. CDR3 sequence (DNA): TGTGCCAGCTCTCCCGGGACGACACCCCCGGGGGGAGCTTTCTTT. The entire variable domain, with the rest obtained from reference TRBV5-8 and TRBJ1-1, is as follows: EAGVTQSPTHLIKTRGQQATLRCSPISGHTSVYWYQQALGLGLQFLLWYDEGEERNRGNFPPRFSGRQFPNYSSELNVNALELEDSALYLCASSPGTTPPGGAFFGQGTRLTVV.

The chain is built from TRBV19 and TRBJ1-3; perhaps TRBD1 as D (5 bases). The germline gives CDR1 LNHDA, CDR2 SQIVND (reference sequence). V lost 1 base to trimming and J lost 0 bases, with 13 bases between them. The CDR3 loop spans 17 amino acids. Written as DNA, the CDR3 is TGTGCCAGTAGTATAGGGCGAAGGGGATCCTCTGGAAACACCATATATTTT. It translates to CASSIGRRGSSGNTIYF. Full variable domain (outside the CDR3, taken from reference TRBV19 and TRBJ1-3): DGGITQSPKYLFRKEGQNVTLSCEQNLNHDAMYWYRQDPGQGLRLIYYSQIVNDFQKGDIAEGYSVSREKKESFPLTVTSAQKNPTAFYLCASSIGRRGSSGNTIYFGEGSWLTVV.

The table lists this clone with a count of one. CDR3 sequence (DNA): TGCGCCAGCAGCTGGGGGTCGGGGGAGGAGACCCAGTACTTC. Protein: CASSWGSGEETQYF. The chain links TRBV5-1 to TRBJ2-5, with D possibly matching TRBD2 (6 bases). Looked up from germline, CDR1 is SGHRS and CDR2 is YFSETQ. V was clipped by 3 bases and J by 5 bases, with 14 bases between them. This CDR3 is built from 14 residues.

The chain couples TRBV3-1 (or the pseudogene TRBV3-2) to TRBJ1-3, with no clear D. Germline lookup yields CDR1 LGHDT and CDR2 YNNKEL (reference sequence). The length of the CDR3 is 13 residues. The ends were cut back, 4 bases at V and 2 bases at J, with 6 bases in the middle. This CDR3 reads CASSRATGNTIYF. The DNA for the CDR3 is TGTGCCAGCAGCCGGGCGACTGGAAACACCATATATTTT.

J is TRBJ1-1 and V is TRBV20-1, with D perhaps TRBD1 (6 bases). Germline CDR1 and CDR2: DFQATT and SNEGSKA (reference sequence). V lost 3 bases and J 4 bases, leaving 12 bases between the germline ends. CDR3 length: 13 amino acids. The CDR3 sequence is CSASKGRGTEAFF. CDR3 coding DNA: TGCAGTGCTAGTAAAGGCAGGGGCACTGAAGCTTTCTTT.

The gene calls are TRBV6-5 and TRBJ2-3; D is unclear. CDR3 length: 14 residues. Germline CDR1 and CDR2: MNHEY and SVGAGI. Trimming removed 0 bases from V and 0 bases from J, with 4 bases in between. In nucleotides, the CDR3 is TGTGCCAGCAGTTACTCTCTGAGCACAGATACGCAGTATTTT. Encoded protein: CASSYSLSTDTQYF.

The chain has TRBV5-1 and TRBJ1-1; TRBD1 is a possible D gene (5 bases). Looked up from germline, CDR1 is SGHRS and CDR2 is YFSETQ. The CDR3 contains 15 residues. The V gene lost 4 bases and the J gene lost 1 base, with 14 bases spanning the gap. CDR3 loop: CASSPTPGSNTEAFF. DNA of the CDR3: TGCGCCAGCAGCCCGACACCAGGGTCGAACACTGAAGCTTTCTTT.

The rearrangement uses TRBV19 and TRBJ1-2, with no clear D. V was shortened by 2 bases and J by 1 base, with 8 bases between the two germline ends. The germline CDR1 and CDR2 sequences are LNHDA and SQIVND (reference sequence). The CDR3 consists of 14 residues. The CDR3 region is CASSIKTLNYGYTF. The CDR3 DNA reads as TGTGCCAGTAGTATAAAGACACTTAACTATGGCTACACCTTC.

The chain is built from TRBV5-1 and TRBJ2-5; TRBD1 agrees at 9 bases. CDR3 length equals 14 residues. Per germline, CDR1 SGHRS and CDR2 YFSETQ. V lost 6 bases, J lost 1 base, and 4 bases stayed unmatched. This chain's CDR3 is CASTGTGSQETQYF. The CDR3 region has the DNA TGCGCCAGCACCGGGACAGGGTCCCAAGAGACCCAGTACTTC.

The chain uses TRBV10-3 and TRBJ2-1, with TRBD2 matching over 8 bases. The length of the CDR3 is 15 residues. V lost 0 bases, J lost 7 bases, and 5 bases stayed unmatched. Germline V lookup: CDR1 ENHRY, CDR2 SYGVKD. CDR3 sequence (DNA): TGTGCCATCAGTGAGTCGTCGACTAGCGCAAATGAGCAGTTCTTC. It encodes CAISESSTSANEQFF.

V usage is TRBV28 and J usage is TRBJ2-7; TRBD1 matches 7 bases. From germline, CDR1 is MDHEN and CDR2 SYDVKM. The CDR3 is 12 residues long. The V and J ends lost 4 bases and 4 bases, in that order; junction bases with no gene match: 1. Written as DNA, the CDR3 is TGTGCCAGCAGTTCGACAGGGTACGAGCAGTACTTC. This translates into CASSSTGYEQYF.

The genes are TRBV28 and TRBJ2-7, with 8 nucleotides matching TRBD2. V lost 6 bases, J lost 4 bases, and 11 bases stayed unmatched. CDR1 MDHEN and CDR2 SYDVKM come from the germline V gene. The CDR3 sequence is 15 residues long. DNA of the CDR3: TGTGCCAGCAGCTCCCGGGGTAGCGGGAAATACGAGCAGTACTTC. Translation: CASSSRGSGKYEQYF.

The chain employs TRBV29-1 and TRBJ2-7, with a tentative D call TRBD1 (7 bases). V was shortened by 1 base and J by 3 bases, with 16 bases between the two germline ends. Germline lookup yields CDR1 SQVTM and CDR2 ANQGSEA. CDR3 length equals 15 residues. The CDR3 protein is CSVEGGTAEFYEQYF. The CDR3 DNA reads TGCAGCGTTGAAGGCGGGACAGCAGAATTCTACGAGCAGTACTTC.

CDR3 residues: CASSPRLAGGEQYF. CDR3 nucleotide sequence: TGTGCCAGCAGCCCCAGACTAGCGGGAGGCGAGCAGTACTTC. V and J are TRBV14 and TRBJ2-7, with 13 bases that match TRBD2. The CDR3 contains 14 residues. The trim removed 4 bases at V and 6 bases at J, leaving 3 bases unmatched. Germline CDR1 reads SGHDN; CDR2 reads FVKESK.

This clone has a single count. CDR3 in DNA: TGTGCCAGCAGCCGGACAGGGATCAAGCAGTACTTC. Protein product: CASSRTGIKQYF. J is TRBJ2-7 and V is TRBV6-5; TRBD1 aligns across 8 bases. The CDR3 sequence is 12 residues long. Germline V gives CDR1 MNHEY, CDR2 SVGAGI. Unmatched junction bases numbered 6, after V lost 6 bases and J lost 8 bases.

V usage is TRBV2 and J usage is TRBJ2-7; the match to TRBD1 covers 10 bases. This CDR3 contains 16 residues. From germline, CDR1 is SNHLY and CDR2 FYNNEI. Losses at the gene ends were 8 bases for V and 3 bases for J; bases not matched to a gene: 13. The CDR3 region has the DNA TGTGCCAGCCTCCACCAGGACAGGGGGGGATTCTACGAGCAGTACTTC. Amino acids: CASLHQDRGGFYEQYF. The whole variable domain, remainder taken from reference TRBV2 and TRBJ2-7, is EPEVTQTPSHQVTQMGQEVILRCVPISNHLYFYWYRQILGQKVEFLVSFYNNEISEKSEIFDDQFSVERPDGSNFTLKIRSTKLEDSAMYFCASLHQDRGGFYEQYFGPGTRLTVT.

The chain recombines TRBV7-6 with TRBJ2-1, with D possibly matching TRBD2 (6 bases). The germline V gene encodes CDR1 SGHVS and CDR2 FNYEAQ. Trimming left V 5 bases short and J 4 bases short, with 15 bases between. This CDR3 is built from 15 residues. DNA for the CDR3: TGTGCCAGCAGCCTAGAGGGCGGGAATTACAATGAGCAGTTCTTC. Protein: CASSLEGGNYNEQFF.

This sequence joins TRBV30 and TRBJ2-1; D perhaps matches TRBD2 (6 bases). The CDR3 contains 12 residues. Trimming took off 3 bases at V and 12 bases at J, with 15 bases between the two ends. CDR1 is GTSNPN and CDR2 is SVGIG in the germline V gene (reference sequence). The CDR3 here is CAWSLPPGRQFF. In nucleotides, the CDR3 is TGTGCCTGGAGCCTACCCCCCGGGAGGCAGTTCTTC.

CDR3 in DNA: TGTGCCACCCTGCCAGGCCGGTTGAACACTGAAGCTTTCTTT. Translation gives CATLPGRLNTEAFF. This sequence joins TRBV6-5 and TRBJ1-1, with D unclear. The V gene's germline CDR1 is MNHEY and CDR2 SVGAGI. This CDR3 has 14 amino acids. V was cut by 10 bases and J by 0 bases, with 15 bases left in between.

The genes are TRBV28 and TRBJ2-4, with 13 bases lining up with TRBD2. CDR1 is MDHEN and CDR2 is SYDVKM in the germline V gene. The junction had 13 bases not matched to a gene; V was cut back by 4 bases and J by 1 base. CDR3 length: 20 amino acids. The CDR3: CASSSRTSGGRISAKNIQYF. In DNA, the CDR3 is TGTGCCAGCAGTTCCAGGACTAGCGGGGGTCGAATTAGTGCCAAAAACATTCAGTACTTC.

On this clone: The junction and the germline gene differ at one end; a read error may be behind it. The V and J genes are TRBV29-1 and TRBJ1-1; the D is unclear. The CDR3 spans 12 residues. Germline assignment: CDR1 SQVTM and CDR2 ANQGSEA. Here the CDR3 DNA reads TGCAGCGGCACCCGAGAGAGTGGCGGTCGAGGCTTT. Its protein product is CSGTRESGGRGF.

This rearrangement joins TRBV10-2 to TRBJ2-5; possible D gene TRBD1, 5 bases. This CDR3 has 16 amino acids. In germline, CDR1 is WSHSY, CDR2 SAAADI. V lost 2 bases to trimming and J lost 5 bases, with 18 bases between them. CDR3 coding DNA: TGCGCCAGCAGTGAGGGGAAGGGCCGGCCAGGGGAGACCCAGTACTTC. Protein: CASSEGKGRPGETQYF.

J is TRBJ1-6 and V is TRBV6-4; D may be TRBD1 (5 bases). The CDR3 extends over 14 amino acids. Trimming left V 6 bases short and J 9 bases short, with 15 bases between. Germline-derived CDR1 and CDR2 are MRHNA and SNTAGT. As DNA, the CDR3 is TGTGCCAGCAGCGAGATGGGGGGGAGTTCACCCCTCCACTTT. It translates to CASSEMGGSSPLHF.

This chain uses TRBV27 with TRBJ2-1; 7 bases line up with TRBD1. Germline V gene sequence: CDR1 MNHEY, CDR2 SMNVEV (reference sequence). V gave up 4 bases and J gave up 4 bases; unmatched junction bases: 13. The CDR3 has 17 amino acids. DNA for the CDR3: TGTGCCAGCAGTTCAACCACCTCAACAGGGGAATACAATGAGCAGTTCTTC. Translation gives CASSSTTSTGEYNEQFF.